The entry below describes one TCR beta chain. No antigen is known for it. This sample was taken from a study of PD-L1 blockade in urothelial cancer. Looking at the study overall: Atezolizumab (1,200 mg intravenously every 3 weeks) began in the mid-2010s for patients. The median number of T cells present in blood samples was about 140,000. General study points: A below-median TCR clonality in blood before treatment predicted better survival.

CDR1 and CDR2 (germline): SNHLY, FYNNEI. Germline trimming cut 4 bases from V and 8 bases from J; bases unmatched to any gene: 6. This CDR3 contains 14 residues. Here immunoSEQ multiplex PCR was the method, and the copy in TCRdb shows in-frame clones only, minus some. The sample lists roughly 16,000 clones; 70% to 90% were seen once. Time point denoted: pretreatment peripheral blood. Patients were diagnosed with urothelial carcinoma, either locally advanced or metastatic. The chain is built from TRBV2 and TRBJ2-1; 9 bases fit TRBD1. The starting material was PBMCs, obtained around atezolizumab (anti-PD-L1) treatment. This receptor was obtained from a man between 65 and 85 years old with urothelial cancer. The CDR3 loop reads CASSVGTGFYEQFF. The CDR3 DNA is TGTGCCAGCAGTGTCGGGACAGGGTTTTATGAGCAGTTCTTC.